This TCR beta chain was identified in a study of blood T cell repertoires in COVID-19. In the original processing: For nucleated cells, counts were estimated from reference gene primer amplification. Measured with immunoSEQ multiplex PCR; TCRdb has only the in-frame clones, and not every one. V and J calls and clone size come straight from that table; D and trimming were deduced from the DNA. The table lists 30,000 to 40,000 clones, 70% to 90% of them singletons. This CDR3 contains 16 residues. Germline CDR1 and CDR2: MGHRA and YSYEKL. The V gene lost 4 bases and the J gene lost 1 base, with 14 bases spanning the gap.

The sample taken for sequencing was peripheral blood. This chain links TRBV4-1 with TRBJ2-1, with D possibly TRBD1 on 8 matching bases. The source is a man aged 50 to 59 with active COVID-19. CDR3 in DNA: TGCGCCAGCAGCCGTACAGGGGGGGGATCCTACAATGAGCAGTTCTTC. Encoded protein: CASSRTGGGSYNEQFF.